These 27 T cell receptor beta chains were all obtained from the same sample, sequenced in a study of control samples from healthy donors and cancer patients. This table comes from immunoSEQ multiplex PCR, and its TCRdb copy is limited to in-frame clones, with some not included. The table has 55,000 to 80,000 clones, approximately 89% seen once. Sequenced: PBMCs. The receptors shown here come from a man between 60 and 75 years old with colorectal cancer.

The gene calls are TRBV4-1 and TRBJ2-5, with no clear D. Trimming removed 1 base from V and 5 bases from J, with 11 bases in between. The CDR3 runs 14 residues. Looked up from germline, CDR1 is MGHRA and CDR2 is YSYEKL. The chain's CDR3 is CASSQVGFGETQYF. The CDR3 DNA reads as TGCGCCAGCAGCCAAGTGGGATTTGGTGAGACCCAGTACTTC.

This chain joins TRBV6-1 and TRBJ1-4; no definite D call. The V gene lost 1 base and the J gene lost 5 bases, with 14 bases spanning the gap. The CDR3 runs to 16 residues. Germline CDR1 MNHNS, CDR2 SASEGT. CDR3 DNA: TGTGCCAGCAGTGAAGTGAAAGGGAGCCTCAATGAAAAACTGTTTTTT. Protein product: CASSEVKGSLNEKLFF.

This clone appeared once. The CDR3 DNA sequence: TGTGCCAGCAAAATAGGGGGCGAGGAGTACACTGAAGCTTTCTTT. It is translated as CASKIGGEEYTEAFF. This chain links TRBV21-1 with TRBJ1-1; the D call in the table, TRBD1, was not verified against the DNA. TRBV21-1 is a pseudogene. The CDR3 spans 15 residues.

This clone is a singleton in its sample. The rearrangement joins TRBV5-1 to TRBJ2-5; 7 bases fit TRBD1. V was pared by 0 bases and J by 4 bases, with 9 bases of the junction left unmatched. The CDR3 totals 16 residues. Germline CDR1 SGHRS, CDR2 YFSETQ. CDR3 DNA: TGCGCCAGCAGCTTGGGATCAGGGGGTAGTGGAGAGACCCAGTACTTC. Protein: CASSLGSGGSGETQYF.

The DNA for the CDR3 is TGTGCCAGCTCAAATGGGGGGGCCACTGAAGCTTTCTTT. It codes for CASSNGGATEAFF. The chain joins TRBV2 to TRBJ1-1; TRBD1 is a possible D gene (6 bases). CDR1 is SNHLY, CDR2 FYNNEI, per germline. Between the trimmed V and J ends, which lost 8 bases and 4 bases, there was a span of 14 bases. The CDR3 runs 13 residues.

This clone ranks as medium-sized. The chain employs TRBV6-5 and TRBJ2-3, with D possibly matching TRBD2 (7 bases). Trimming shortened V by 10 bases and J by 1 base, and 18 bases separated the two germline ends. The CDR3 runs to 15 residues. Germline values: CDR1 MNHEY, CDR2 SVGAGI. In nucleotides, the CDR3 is TGTGCCACCAGGAGGGAGGGACACCGCACAGATACGCAGTATTTT. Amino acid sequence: CATRREGHRTDTQYF.

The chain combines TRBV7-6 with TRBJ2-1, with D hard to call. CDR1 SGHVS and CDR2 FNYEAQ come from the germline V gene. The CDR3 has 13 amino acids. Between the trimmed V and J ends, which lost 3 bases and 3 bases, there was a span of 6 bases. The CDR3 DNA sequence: TGTGCCAGCAGCTTCCAAAGCTACAATGAGCAGTTCTTC. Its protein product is CASSFQSYNEQFF.

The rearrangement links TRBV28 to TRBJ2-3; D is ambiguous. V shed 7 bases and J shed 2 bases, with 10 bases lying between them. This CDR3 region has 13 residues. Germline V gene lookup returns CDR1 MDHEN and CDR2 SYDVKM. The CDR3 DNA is TGTGCCAGCACAAAGGCCTCCACAGATACGCAGTATTTT. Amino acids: CASTKASTDTQYF.

The CDR3 sequence is CASSIGLAYEQYF. Here the CDR3 DNA reads TGTGCCAGCAGTATCGGACTAGCGTATGAGCAGTACTTC. This chain links TRBV28 with TRBJ2-7; 9 bases map to TRBD2. V lost 5 bases to trimming and J lost 7 bases; unmatched junction nucleotides: 6. This CDR3 comprises 13 residues. Germline CDR1 reads MDHEN; CDR2 reads SYDVKM.

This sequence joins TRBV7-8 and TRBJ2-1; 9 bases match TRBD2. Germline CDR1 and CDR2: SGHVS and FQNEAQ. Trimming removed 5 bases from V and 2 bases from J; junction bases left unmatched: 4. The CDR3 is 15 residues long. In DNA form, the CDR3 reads TGTGCCAGCAGCACGCGGGGGGGCACCTACAATGAGCAGTTCTTC. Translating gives CASSTRGGTYNEQFF.

CDR3 loop: CASSTPGQTTGELFF. The CDR3 nucleotides are TGTGCCAGCAGCACGCCTGGACAGACCACCGGGGAGCTGTTTTTT. The gene calls are TRBV7-3 and TRBJ2-2; a possible D gene is TRBD1 (6 bases). CDR3 length equals 15 residues. Per germline, CDR1 SGHTA and CDR2 FQGTGA. V lost 5 bases and J 4 bases, leaving 14 bases between the germline ends.

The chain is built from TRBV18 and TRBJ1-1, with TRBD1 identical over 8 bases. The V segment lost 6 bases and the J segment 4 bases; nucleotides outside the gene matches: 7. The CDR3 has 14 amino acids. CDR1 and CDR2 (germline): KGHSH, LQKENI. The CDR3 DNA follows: TGTGCCAGCTCCCCCCAGGGGGCGAGCACTGAAGCTTTCTTT. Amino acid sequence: CASSPQGASTEAFF.

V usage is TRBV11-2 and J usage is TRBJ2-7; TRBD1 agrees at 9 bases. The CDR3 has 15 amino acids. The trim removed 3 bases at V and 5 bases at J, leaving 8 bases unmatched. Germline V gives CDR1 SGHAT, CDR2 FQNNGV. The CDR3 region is CASSLGDRAFDEQYF. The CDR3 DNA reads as TGTGCCAGCAGCTTGGGGGACAGGGCTTTCGACGAGCAGTACTTC. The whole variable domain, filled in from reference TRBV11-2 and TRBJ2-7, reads EAGVAQSPRYKIIEKRQSVAFWCNPISGHATLYWYQQILGQGPKLLIQFQNNGVVDDSQLPKDRFSAERLKGVDSTLKIQPAKLEDSAVYLCASSLGDRAFDEQYFGPGTRLTVT.

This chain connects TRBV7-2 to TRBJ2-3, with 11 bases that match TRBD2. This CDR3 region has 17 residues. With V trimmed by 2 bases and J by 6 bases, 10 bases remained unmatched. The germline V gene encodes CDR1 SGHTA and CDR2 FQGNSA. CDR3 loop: CASSLSFGLAGGDTQYF. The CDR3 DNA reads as TGTGCCAGCAGCTTATCGTTTGGGCTAGCGGGGGGTGATACGCAGTATTTT.

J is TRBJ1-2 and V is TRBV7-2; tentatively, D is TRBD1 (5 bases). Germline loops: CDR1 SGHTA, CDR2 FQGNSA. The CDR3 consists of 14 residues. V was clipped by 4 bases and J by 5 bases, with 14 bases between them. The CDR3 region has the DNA TGTGCCAGCAGCTCCCGCGGGGGGGGATATGGCTACACCTTC. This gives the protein CASSSRGGGYGYTF.

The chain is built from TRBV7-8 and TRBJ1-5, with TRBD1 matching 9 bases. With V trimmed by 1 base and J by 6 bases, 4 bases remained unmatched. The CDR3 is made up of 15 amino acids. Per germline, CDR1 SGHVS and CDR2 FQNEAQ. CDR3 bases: TGTGCCAGCAGCTTAGGGAAGACAGGGGGTCAGCCCCAGCATTTT. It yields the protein CASSLGKTGGQPQHF.

CDR3 amino acids: CASSLSGHTEAFF. DNA of the CDR3: TGTGCCAGCAGCTTGTCAGGGCACACTGAAGCTTTCTTT. This chain links TRBV5-4 with TRBJ1-1; D might be TRBD1 (5 bases). The CDR3 is made up of 13 amino acids. Germline V lookup: CDR1 SGHNT, CDR2 YYREEE (reference sequence). V shed 1 base and J shed 3 bases, with 7 bases lying between them.

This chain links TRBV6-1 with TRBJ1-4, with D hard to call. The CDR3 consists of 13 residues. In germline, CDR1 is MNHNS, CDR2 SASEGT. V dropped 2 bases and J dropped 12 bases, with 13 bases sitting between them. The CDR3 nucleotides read TGTGCCAGCAGTGAACACCGGCCATTGGAACTGTTTTTT. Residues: CASSEHRPLELFF.

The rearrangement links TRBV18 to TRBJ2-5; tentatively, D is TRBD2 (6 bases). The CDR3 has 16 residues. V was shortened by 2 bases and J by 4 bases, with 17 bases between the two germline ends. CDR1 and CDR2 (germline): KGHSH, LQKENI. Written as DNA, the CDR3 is TGTGCCAGCTCACCATTAGGGACTCTCAGGGCAGAGACCCAGTACTTC. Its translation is CASSPLGTLRAETQYF.

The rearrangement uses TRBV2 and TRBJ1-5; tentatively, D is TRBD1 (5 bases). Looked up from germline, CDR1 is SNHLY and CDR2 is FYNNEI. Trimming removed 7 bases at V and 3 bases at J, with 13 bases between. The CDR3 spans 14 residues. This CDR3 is CASTGTGYNQPQHF. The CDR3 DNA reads TGTGCCAGCACCGGGACGGGCTACAATCAGCCCCAGCATTTT.

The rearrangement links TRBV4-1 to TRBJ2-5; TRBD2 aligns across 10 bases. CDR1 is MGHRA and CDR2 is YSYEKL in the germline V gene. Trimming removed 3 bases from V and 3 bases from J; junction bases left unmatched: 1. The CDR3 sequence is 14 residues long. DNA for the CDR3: TGCGCCAGCAGCCATGGACTAGCGGAAGAGACCCAGTACTTC. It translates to CASSHGLAEETQYF.

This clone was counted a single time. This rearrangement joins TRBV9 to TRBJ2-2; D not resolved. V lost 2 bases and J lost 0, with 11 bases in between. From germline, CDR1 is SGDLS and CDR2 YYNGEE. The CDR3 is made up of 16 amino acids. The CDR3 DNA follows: TGTGCCAGCAGCGTGAGCTGGGGAACGAACACCGGGGAGCTGTTTTTT. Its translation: CASSVSWGTNTGELFF.

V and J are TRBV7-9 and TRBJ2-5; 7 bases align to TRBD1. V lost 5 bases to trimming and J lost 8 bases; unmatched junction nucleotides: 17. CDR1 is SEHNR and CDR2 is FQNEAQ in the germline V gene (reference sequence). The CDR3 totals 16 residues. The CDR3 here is CASSLQGSTTKLTQYF. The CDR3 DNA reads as TGTGCCAGCAGCCTACAGGGGTCCACAACGAAGCTAACCCAGTACTTC. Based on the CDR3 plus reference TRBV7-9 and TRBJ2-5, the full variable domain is DTGVSQNPRHKITKRGQNVTFRCDPISEHNRLYWYRQTLGQGPEFLTYFQNEAQLEKSRLLSDRFSAERPKGSFSTLEIQRTEQGDSAMYLCASSLQGSTTKLTQYFGPGTRLLVL.

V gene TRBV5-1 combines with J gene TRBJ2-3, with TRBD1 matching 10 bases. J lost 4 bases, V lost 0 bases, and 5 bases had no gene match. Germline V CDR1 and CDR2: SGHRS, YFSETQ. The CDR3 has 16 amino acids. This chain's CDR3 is CASSLAGQGFPDTQYF. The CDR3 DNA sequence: TGCGCCAGCAGCTTGGCGGGACAGGGGTTCCCAGATACGCAGTATTTT.

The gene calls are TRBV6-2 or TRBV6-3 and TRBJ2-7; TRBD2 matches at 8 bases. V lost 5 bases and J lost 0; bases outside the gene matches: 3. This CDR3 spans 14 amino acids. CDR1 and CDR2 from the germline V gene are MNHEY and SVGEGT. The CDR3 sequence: CASSKRGSSYEQYF. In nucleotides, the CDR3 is TGTGCCAGCAGTAAGCGGGGGAGCTCCTACGAGCAGTACTTC.

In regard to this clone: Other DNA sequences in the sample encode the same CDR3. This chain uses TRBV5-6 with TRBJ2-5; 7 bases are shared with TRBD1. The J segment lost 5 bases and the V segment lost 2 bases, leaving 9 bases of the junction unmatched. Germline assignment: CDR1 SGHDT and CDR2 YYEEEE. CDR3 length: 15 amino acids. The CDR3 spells CASSLVAGGRETQYF. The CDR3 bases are TGTGCCAGCAGCTTAGTGGCAGGGGGAAGGGAGACCCAGTACTTC.

The CDR3 bases are TGCGCCAGCAGCCAAGATAGGGGCCGGGAGCAGTTCTTC. Protein product: CASSQDRGREQFF. The chain recombines TRBV4-1 with TRBJ2-1; D possibly corresponds to TRBD1 (5 bases). The V end lost 0 bases, the J end lost 10 bases, and 10 bases lay between the germline ends. Germline CDR1 reads MGHRA; CDR2 reads YSYEKL. CDR3 length equals 13 residues.